One and the same sample provided the 27 T cell receptor beta chains below, sequenced in a study of blood T cell repertoires in COVID-19. Repertoires were generated with immunoSEQ multiplex PCR, while TCRdb's copy carries only in-frame clones and drops some. The sample lists 130,000 to 150,000 clones; approximately 81% were seen once. The sample was peripheral blood. Every receptor here comes from a human donor in a cohort sampled during active COVID-19.

The chain couples TRBV19 to TRBJ1-2; 7 bases are a match to TRBD1. The V and J ends lost 3 bases and 7 bases, in that order; junction bases with no gene match: 5. The germline CDR1 and CDR2 sequences are LNHDA and SQIVND (reference sequence). The length of the CDR3 is 13 residues. CDR3 protein: CASSIVRGSGYTF. The CDR3 nucleotides read TGTGCCAGTAGTATTGTCAGGGGGTCTGGCTACACCTTC.

This chain connects TRBV5-4 to TRBJ1-2; D not resolved. Germline CDR1 SGHNT, CDR2 YYREEE (reference sequence). V was clipped by 0 bases and J by 2 bases, with 5 bases between them. The CDR3 consists of 13 residues. CDR3 in DNA: TGTGCCAGCAGCTTGGTGGAGAACTATGGCTACACCTTC. Its protein is CASSLVENYGYTF.

The chain uses TRBV6-5 and TRBJ2-2; 8 bases fit TRBD1. The CDR3 is made up of 15 amino acids. In germline, CDR1 is MNHEY, CDR2 SVGAGI. V was clipped by 6 bases and J by 8 bases; unmatched bases: 11. This CDR3 is CASRLGTGGFGELFF. In DNA, the CDR3 is TGTGCCAGCAGACTTGGGACAGGAGGTTTTGGGGAGCTGTTTTTT.

The gene calls are TRBV7-2 and TRBJ1-3; no reliable D call. Trimming removed 4 bases from V and 8 bases from J, with 21 bases in between. This CDR3 has 16 amino acids. Germline V gene lookup returns CDR1 SGHTA and CDR2 FQGNSA. CDR3 sequence reads: CASSSGVTGSVDTIYF. For the CDR3, the DNA is TGTGCCAGCAGCTCCGGGGTCACTGGGTCTGTAGACACCATATATTTT.

This clone occurred a few times. This rearrangement joins TRBV11-2 to TRBJ1-5; tentatively, D is TRBD1 (5 bases). CDR3 length: 15 residues. Germline V gene data show CDR1 as SGHAT and CDR2 as FQNNGV. V was trimmed by 5 bases and J by 3 bases, leaving 14 bases between them. The CDR3 DNA reads TGTGCCAGCAGCGCAGTCTCAGGGCCCAATCAGCCCCAGCATTTT. It encodes CASSAVSGPNQPQHF.

The V call is TRBV3-1 (or the pseudogene TRBV3-2), the J call TRBJ1-1; D is unresolved. There are 14 residues in the CDR3. Germline loops: CDR1 LGHDT, CDR2 YNNKEL (reference sequence). Trimming removed 1 base at V and 4 bases at J, with 10 bases between. CDR3 nucleotide sequence: TGTGCCAGCAGCCAAGTAGAGGGAGGCACTGAAGCTTTCTTT. Its translation: CASSQVEGGTEAFF.

The chain is built from TRBV28 and TRBJ2-7; TRBD1 aligns across 9 bases. CDR1 is MDHEN, CDR2 SYDVKM, per germline. This CDR3 spans 19 amino acids. V lost 6 bases, J lost 2 bases, and 20 bases stayed unmatched. For the CDR3, the DNA is TGTGCCAGCAGGGGGCTCCGGGACAGGGTAAAAACCGTCGCCTACGAGCAGTACTTC. Residues: CASRGLRDRVKTVAYEQYF.

The CDR3 loop is CASSPQQGSLGAQHF. For the CDR3, the DNA is TGTGCCAGCTCACCGCAACAGGGCTCCCTTGGGGCCCAGCATTTT. The V and J genes are TRBV18 and TRBJ1-5; possibly TRBD1 for D (6 bases). CDR1 and CDR2 (germline): KGHSH, LQKENI. This CDR3 region has 15 residues. Between the trimmed V and J ends, which lost 3 bases and 11 bases, there was a span of 20 bases.

The chain joins TRBV5-1 to TRBJ2-7; possible D gene TRBD2, 6 bases. Trimming removed 0 bases from V and 0 bases from J, with 7 bases in between. Looked up from germline, CDR1 is SGHRS and CDR2 is YFSETQ. The CDR3 consists of 14 residues. This CDR3 reads CASSLGGASYEQYF. The CDR3 DNA is TGCGCCAGCAGCTTGGGCGGGGCCTCCTACGAGCAGTACTTC.

The chain combines TRBV16 with TRBJ1-4; D is undetermined. The V and J ends lost 0 bases and 7 bases respectively, with 12 bases between them. Germline V gives CDR1 KGHSY, CDR2 FQNENV. The CDR3 sequence is 15 residues long. CDR3 DNA: TGTGCCAGCAGCCAATCAGGCAGAGGGTTTGAAAAACTGTTTTTT. It translates to CASSQSGRGFEKLFF.

This clone was seen only a few times. V is TRBV3-1 (or the pseudogene TRBV3-2) and J is TRBJ2-7; D might be TRBD2 (5 bases). Trimming removed 4 bases from V and 4 bases from J, with 20 bases in between. CDR1 is LGHDT and CDR2 is YNNKEL in the germline V gene (reference sequence). This CDR3 region has 16 residues. Written as DNA, the CDR3 is TGTGCCAGCAGCCCCCCGGGCGACCCTCGGGGTTACGAGCAGTACTTC. Translated, it gives CASSPPGDPRGYEQYF.

A few counts support this clone. An end of the junction does not agree with germline; a read error may underlie this. The chain combines TRBV28 with TRBJ1-4; 7 positions agree with TRBD1. This CDR3 is built from 12 residues. Germline CDR1 is MDHEN and CDR2 is SYDVKM. Written as DNA, the CDR3 is TGTGCCAGCAGTTCAGCGGGGGGACAGCCCCACTTT. It encodes CASSSAGGQPHF.

The table lists this clone with a count of one. The rearrangement links TRBV29-1 to TRBJ1-2; 7 bases line up with TRBD1. The junction had 3 bases not matched to a gene; V was cut back by 3 bases and J by 2 bases. CDR1 and CDR2 (germline): SQVTM, ANQGSEA. The CDR3 is made up of 13 amino acids. The CDR3 DNA sequence: TGCAGCGTTGAGGGGACAGAGAACTATGGCTACACCTTC. Protein: CSVEGTENYGYTF.

This clone was seen a single time. The J gene is TRBJ1-6, the V gene TRBV19, with 12 nucleotides matching TRBD1. From germline, CDR1 is LNHDA and CDR2 SQIVND (reference sequence). This CDR3 spans 19 amino acids. Germline trimming cut 1 base from V and 0 bases from J; bases unmatched to any gene: 4. The CDR3 here is CASSIAGQGASSYNSPLHF. CDR3 sequence (DNA): TGTGCCAGTAGTATAGCGGGACAGGGGGCTAGCTCCTATAATTCACCCCTCCACTTT.

The chain carries TRBV7-2 and TRBJ1-1, with 11 nucleotides matching TRBD1. This CDR3 is 18 amino acids long. Germline values: CDR1 SGHTA, CDR2 FQGNSA. V lost 1 base and J lost 0; bases outside the gene matches: 7. CDR3 in amino acids: CASSLVFMGQGVNTEAFF. CDR3 coding DNA: TGTGCCAGCAGCTTAGTATTCATGGGACAGGGGGTGAACACTGAAGCTTTCTTT.

CDR3 loop: CASSGQGGRWAFF. CDR3 DNA: TGTGCCAGCAGCGGACAGGGAGGGCGGTGGGCTTTCTTT. V is TRBV2 and J is TRBJ1-1; 8 bases fit TRBD1. The CDR3 extends over 13 amino acids. Trimming removed 6 bases from V and 11 bases from J; junction bases left unmatched: 11. The germline CDR1 and CDR2 sequences are SNHLY and FYNNEI. Full variable domain (outside the CDR3, taken from reference TRBV2 and TRBJ1-1): EPEVTQTPSHQVTQMGQEVILRCVPISNHLYFYWYRQILGQKVEFLVSFYNNEISEKSEIFDDQFSVERPDGSNFTLKIRSTKLEDSAMYFCASSGQGGRWAFFGQGTRLTVV.

V is TRBV6-6 and J is TRBJ1-1, with a weak D call TRBD1 (6 bases). This CDR3 has 17 residues. Germline lookup yields CDR1 MNHNY and CDR2 SVGAGI (reference sequence). V lost 5 bases, J lost 4 bases, and 23 bases lay in between. CDR3: CASSPLLGANGGTEAFF. The CDR3 DNA sequence: TGTGCCAGCAGTCCTCTCCTGGGGGCGAATGGAGGCACTGAAGCTTTCTTT.

This chain's CDR3 is CASSERTRRAFF. The CDR3 bases are TGTGCCAGCAGTGAAAGGACAAGAAGAGCTTTCTTT. The rearrangement uses TRBV2 and TRBJ1-1; a possible D gene is TRBD1 (5 bases). V was pared by 2 bases and J by 10 bases, with 11 bases between. The CDR3 is 12 amino acids. Germline assignment: CDR1 SNHLY and CDR2 FYNNEI.

The rearrangement links TRBV6-2 or TRBV6-3 to TRBJ1-5; the D is unclear. V was shortened by 4 bases and J by 2 bases, with 6 bases between the two germline ends. Germline-derived CDR1 and CDR2 are MNHEY and SVGEGT. CDR3 length: 13 amino acids. The CDR3 coding sequence is TGTGCCAGCAGTTTCCGAGGCAATCAGCCCCAGCATTTT. Amino acid sequence: CASSFRGNQPQHF.

This clone ranks as medium-sized. The chain has TRBV5-6 and TRBJ1-1, with unresolved D. In germline, CDR1 is SGHDT, CDR2 YYEEEE. The V gene lost 2 bases and the J gene lost 4 bases, with 6 bases spanning the gap. The CDR3 is 12 amino acids. CDR3 loop: CASSLLSTEAFF. The CDR3 coding sequence is TGTGCCAGCAGCTTATTATCCACTGAAGCTTTCTTT. Using reference TRBV5-6 and TRBJ1-1 for the parts outside the CDR3, the full variable domain is DAGVTQSPTHLIKTRGQQVTLRCSPKSGHDTVSWYQQALGQGPQFIFQYYEEEERQRGNFPDRFSGHQFPNYSSELNVNALLLGDSALYLCASSLLSTEAFFGQGTRLTVV.

V gene TRBV30 combines with J gene TRBJ1-2; no clear D. The CDR3 is 12 amino acids. Germline CDR1 GTSNPN, CDR2 SVGIG (reference sequence). The V and J ends lost 5 bases and 8 bases respectively, with 15 bases between them. CDR3 amino acids: CAWSPGASGYTF. As DNA, the CDR3 is TGTGCCTGGTCACCGGGTGCGAGCGGCTACACCTTC.

This chain links TRBV5-8 with TRBJ1-4; 7 bases fit TRBD1. V trimming: 4 bases; J trimming: 6 bases; junction bases outside the gene matches: 9. CDR3 length equals 15 residues. Germline CDR1 is SGHTS and CDR2 is YDEGEE. The chain's CDR3 is CASSPPDRRYEKLFF. For the CDR3, the DNA is TGTGCCAGCAGCCCCCCGGACAGGCGATATGAAAAACTGTTTTTT. The whole variable domain, remainder taken from reference TRBV5-8 and TRBJ1-4, is EAGVTQSPTHLIKTRGQQATLRCSPISGHTSVYWYQQALGLGLQFLLWYDEGEERNRGNFPPRFSGRQFPNYSSELNVNALELEDSALYLCASSPPDRRYEKLFFGSGTQLSVL.

The gene calls are TRBV19 and TRBJ1-3; D gene unclear. The germline V gene has CDR1 LNHDA and CDR2 SQIVND (reference sequence). The CDR3 length is 16 residues. Trimming cost V 3 bases and J 4 bases, with 16 bases left between them. CDR3 nucleotides: TGTGCCAGTAGTATCTCTGACGGGTCGCCCGGAAACACCATATATTTT. This translates into CASSISDGSPGNTIYF.

The V call is TRBV27, the J call TRBJ2-1; a weak D match, TRBD1 (6 bases). V was trimmed by 4 bases and J by 0 bases, leaving 16 bases between them. The CDR3 extends over 17 amino acids. Germline assignment: CDR1 MNHEY and CDR2 SMNVEV (reference sequence). CDR3 sequence: CASSSYRETSSYNEQFF. The CDR3 DNA reads TGTGCCAGCAGTTCCTACAGGGAAACGAGCTCCTACAATGAGCAGTTCTTC.

This clone was seen a few times. This chain links TRBV29-1 with TRBJ1-2, with 7 bases aligning to TRBD1. Germline V gene data show CDR1 as SQVTM and CDR2 as ANQGSEA. The CDR3 spans 14 residues. Trimming took 2 bases from V and 6 from J; bases not matched to a gene: 9. CDR3 protein: CSVERPGGRNGYTF. CDR3 sequence (DNA): TGCAGCGTTGAACGACCAGGGGGAAGGAATGGCTACACCTTC.

The V gene is TRBV12-3 or TRBV12-4, the J gene TRBJ2-4; weak D call: TRBD2 (5 bases). There are 10 residues in the CDR3. V lost 8 bases to trimming and J lost 12 bases, with 11 bases between them. CDR3 in DNA: TGTGCCAGCGGTGACTATGATCAGTACTTC. This sequence encodes CASGDYDQYF.

The chain recombines TRBV10-3 with TRBJ1-2; 8 nucleotides match TRBD1. After removal of 10 bases from V and 0 bases from J, the junction contained 10 bases not matched to a gene. Germline-derived CDR1 and CDR2 are ENHRY and SYGVKD. The CDR3 consists of 15 residues. The chain's CDR3 is CATLQGGGTNYGYTF. The CDR3 nucleotides are TGTGCCACGCTACAGGGGGGCGGCACTAACTATGGCTACACCTTC.